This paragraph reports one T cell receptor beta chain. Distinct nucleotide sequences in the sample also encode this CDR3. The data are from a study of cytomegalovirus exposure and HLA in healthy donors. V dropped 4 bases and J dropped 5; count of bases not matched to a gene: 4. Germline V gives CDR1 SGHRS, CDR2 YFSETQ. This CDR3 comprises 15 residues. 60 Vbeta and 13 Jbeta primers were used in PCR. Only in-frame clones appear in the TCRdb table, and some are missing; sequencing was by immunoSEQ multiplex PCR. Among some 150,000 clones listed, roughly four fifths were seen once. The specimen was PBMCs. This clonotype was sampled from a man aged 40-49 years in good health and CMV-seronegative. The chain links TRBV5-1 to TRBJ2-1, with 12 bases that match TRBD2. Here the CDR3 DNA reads TGCGCCAGCAGCGTGGGACTAGCGGGCCACAATGAGCAGTTCTTC. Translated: CASSVGLAGHNEQFF.